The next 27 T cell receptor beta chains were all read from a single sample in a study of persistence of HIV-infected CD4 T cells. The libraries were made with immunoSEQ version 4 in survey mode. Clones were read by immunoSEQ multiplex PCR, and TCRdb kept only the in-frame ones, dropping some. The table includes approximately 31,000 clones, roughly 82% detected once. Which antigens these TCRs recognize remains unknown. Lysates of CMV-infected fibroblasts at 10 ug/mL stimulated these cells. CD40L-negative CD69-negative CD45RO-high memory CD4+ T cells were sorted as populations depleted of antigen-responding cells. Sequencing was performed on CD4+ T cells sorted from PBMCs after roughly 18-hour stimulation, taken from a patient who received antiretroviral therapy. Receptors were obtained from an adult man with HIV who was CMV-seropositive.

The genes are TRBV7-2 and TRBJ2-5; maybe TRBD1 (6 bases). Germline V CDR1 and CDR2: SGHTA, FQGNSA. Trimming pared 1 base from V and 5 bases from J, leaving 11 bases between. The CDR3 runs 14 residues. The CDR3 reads CASSLVGGWETQYF. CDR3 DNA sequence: TGTGCCAGCAGCTTAGTAGGGGGATGGGAGACCCAGTACTTC.

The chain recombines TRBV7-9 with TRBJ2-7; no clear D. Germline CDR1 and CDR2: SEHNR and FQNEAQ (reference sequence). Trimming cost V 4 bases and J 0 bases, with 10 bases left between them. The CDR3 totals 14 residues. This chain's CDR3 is CASSSTITSYEQYF. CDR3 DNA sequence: TGTGCCAGCAGCTCGACCATCACCTCCTACGAGCAGTACTTC.

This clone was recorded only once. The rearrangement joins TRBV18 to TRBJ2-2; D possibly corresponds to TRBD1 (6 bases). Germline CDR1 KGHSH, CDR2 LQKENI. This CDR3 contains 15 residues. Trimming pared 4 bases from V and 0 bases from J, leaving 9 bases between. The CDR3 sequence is CASSQGTSNTGELFF. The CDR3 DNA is TGTGCCAGCTCACAGGGGACATCGAACACCGGGGAGCTGTTTTTT.

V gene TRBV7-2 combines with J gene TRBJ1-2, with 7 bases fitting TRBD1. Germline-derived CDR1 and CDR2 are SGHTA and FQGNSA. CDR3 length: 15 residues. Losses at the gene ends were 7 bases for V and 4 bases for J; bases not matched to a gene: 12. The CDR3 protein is CASTLGGGVVYGYTF. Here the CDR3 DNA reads TGTGCCAGCACCCTGGGAGGGGGCGTCGTCTATGGCTACACCTTC.

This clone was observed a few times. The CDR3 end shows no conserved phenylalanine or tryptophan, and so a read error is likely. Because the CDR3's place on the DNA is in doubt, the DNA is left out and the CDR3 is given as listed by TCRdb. CDR3 sequence reads: CASSSRLAGQI. This sequence joins TRBV9 and TRBJ2-7; the table names TRBD2, a call not compared with the DNA. Germline CDR1 and CDR2: SGDLS and YYNGEE. The length of the CDR3 is 11 amino acids, counting both ends.

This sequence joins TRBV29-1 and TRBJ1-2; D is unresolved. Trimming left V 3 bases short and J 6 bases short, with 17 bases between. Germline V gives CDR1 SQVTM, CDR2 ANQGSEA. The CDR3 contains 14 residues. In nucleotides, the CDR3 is TGCAGCGTTGATAATAGGCCAGTTGATAATGGCTACACCTTC. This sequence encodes CSVDNRPVDNGYTF.

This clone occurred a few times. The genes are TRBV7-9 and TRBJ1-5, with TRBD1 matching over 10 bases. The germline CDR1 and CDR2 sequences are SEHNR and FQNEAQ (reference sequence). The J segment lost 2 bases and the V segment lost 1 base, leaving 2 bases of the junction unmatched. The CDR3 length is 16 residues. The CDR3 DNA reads TGTGCCAGCAGCTTAGGACAGGGGGCGGGCAATCAGCCCCAGCATTTT. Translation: CASSLGQGAGNQPQHF.

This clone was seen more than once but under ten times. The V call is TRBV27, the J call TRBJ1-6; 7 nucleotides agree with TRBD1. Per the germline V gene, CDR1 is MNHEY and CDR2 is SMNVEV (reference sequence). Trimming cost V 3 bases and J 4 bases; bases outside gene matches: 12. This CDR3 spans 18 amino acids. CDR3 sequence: CASSFRQGGLGYNSPLHF. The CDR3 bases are TGTGCCAGCAGTTTTAGACAGGGCGGATTAGGATATAATTCACCCCTCCACTTT.

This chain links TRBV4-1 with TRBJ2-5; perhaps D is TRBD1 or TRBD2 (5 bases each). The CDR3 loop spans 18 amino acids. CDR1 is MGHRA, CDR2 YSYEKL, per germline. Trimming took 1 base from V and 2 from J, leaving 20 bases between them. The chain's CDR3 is CASSQVAVGLALQETQYF. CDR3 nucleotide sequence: TGCGCCAGCAGCCAAGTCGCGGTGGGGCTAGCCCTTCAAGAGACCCAGTACTTC.

CDR3 DNA: TGTGCCAGCAGCTTAGCGGGGGGTCGCACAGATACGCAGTATTTT. Protein product: CASSLAGGRTDTQYF. The rearrangement links TRBV7-3 to TRBJ2-3, with 8 bases lining up with TRBD2. The CDR3 sequence is 15 residues long. The junction had 2 bases not matched to a gene; V was cut back by 2 bases and J by 1 base. The V gene's germline CDR1 is SGHTA and CDR2 FQGTGA.

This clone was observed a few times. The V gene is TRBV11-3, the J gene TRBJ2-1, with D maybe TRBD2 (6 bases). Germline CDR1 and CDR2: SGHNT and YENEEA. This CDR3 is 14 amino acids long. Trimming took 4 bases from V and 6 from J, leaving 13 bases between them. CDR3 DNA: TGTGCCAGCAGCTCTAGACTAGTTCCCAATGAGCAGTTCTTC. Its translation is CASSSRLVPNEQFF.

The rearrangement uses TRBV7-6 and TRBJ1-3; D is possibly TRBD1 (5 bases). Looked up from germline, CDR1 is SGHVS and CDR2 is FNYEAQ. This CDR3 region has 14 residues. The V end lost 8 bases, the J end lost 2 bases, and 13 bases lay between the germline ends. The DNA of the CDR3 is TGTGCCAGCGCCTTCGGGGGGGCTGGAAACACCATATATTTT. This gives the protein CASAFGGAGNTIYF.

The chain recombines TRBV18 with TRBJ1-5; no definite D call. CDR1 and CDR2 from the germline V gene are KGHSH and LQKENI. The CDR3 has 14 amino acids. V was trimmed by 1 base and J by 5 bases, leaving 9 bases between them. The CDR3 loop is CASSPLSGDQPQHF. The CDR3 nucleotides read TGTGCCAGCTCACCACTATCCGGGGATCAGCCCCAGCATTTT.

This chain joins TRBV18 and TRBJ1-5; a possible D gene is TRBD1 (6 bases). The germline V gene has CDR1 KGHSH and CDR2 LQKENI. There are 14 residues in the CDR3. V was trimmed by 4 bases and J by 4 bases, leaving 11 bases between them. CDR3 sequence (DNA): TGTGCCAGCTCACAGGGGGATGGGAATCAGCCCCAGCATTTT. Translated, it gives CASSQGDGNQPQHF.

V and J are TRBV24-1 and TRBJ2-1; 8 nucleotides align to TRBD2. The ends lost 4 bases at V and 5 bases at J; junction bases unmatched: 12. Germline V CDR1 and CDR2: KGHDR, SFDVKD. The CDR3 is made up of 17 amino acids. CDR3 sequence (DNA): TGTGCCACCAGTGAAGGTCCCCCAGCGGGGGCACACAATGAGCAGTTCTTC. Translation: CATSEGPPAGAHNEQFF.

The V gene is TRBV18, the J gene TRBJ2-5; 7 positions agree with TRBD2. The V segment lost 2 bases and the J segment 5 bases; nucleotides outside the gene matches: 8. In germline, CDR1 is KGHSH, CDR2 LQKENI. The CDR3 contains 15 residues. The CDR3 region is CASSPLDLAGETQYF. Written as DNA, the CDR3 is TGTGCCAGCTCACCATTGGACTTAGCGGGTGAGACCCAGTACTTC.

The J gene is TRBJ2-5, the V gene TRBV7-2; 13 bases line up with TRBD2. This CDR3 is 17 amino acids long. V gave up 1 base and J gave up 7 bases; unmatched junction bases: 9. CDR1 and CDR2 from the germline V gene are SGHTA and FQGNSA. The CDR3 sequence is CASSLGLAGGASGTQYF. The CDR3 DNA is TGTGCCAGCAGCTTAGGACTAGCGGGGGGCGCGTCCGGGACCCAGTACTTC.

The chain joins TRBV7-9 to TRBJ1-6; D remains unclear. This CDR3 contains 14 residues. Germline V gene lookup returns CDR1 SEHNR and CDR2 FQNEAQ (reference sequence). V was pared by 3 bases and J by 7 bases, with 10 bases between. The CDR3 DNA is TGTGCCAGCAGCTTTGGACGGGAGAATTCACCCCTCCACTTT. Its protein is CASSFGRENSPLHF.

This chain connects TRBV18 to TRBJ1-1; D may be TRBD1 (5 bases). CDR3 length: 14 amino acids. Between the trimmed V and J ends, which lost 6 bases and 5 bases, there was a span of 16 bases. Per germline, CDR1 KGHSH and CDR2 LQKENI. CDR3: CASSTRGGWTEAFF. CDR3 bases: TGTGCCAGCTCGACGCGCGGGGGTTGGACTGAAGCTTTCTTT.

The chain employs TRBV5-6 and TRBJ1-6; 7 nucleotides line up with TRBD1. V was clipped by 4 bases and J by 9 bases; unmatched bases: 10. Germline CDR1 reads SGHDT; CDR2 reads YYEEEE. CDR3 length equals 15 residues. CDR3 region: CASSLEDRVGSPLHF. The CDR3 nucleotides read TGTGCCAGCAGCCTCGAAGACAGGGTCGGTTCACCCCTCCACTTT.

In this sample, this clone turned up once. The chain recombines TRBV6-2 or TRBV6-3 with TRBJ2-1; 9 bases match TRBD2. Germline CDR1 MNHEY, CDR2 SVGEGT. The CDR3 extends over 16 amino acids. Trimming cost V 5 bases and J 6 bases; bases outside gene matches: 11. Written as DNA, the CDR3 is TGTGCCAGCAGTCAAACGTGGCGGGGGGGCCGCAATGAGCAGTTCTTC. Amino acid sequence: CASSQTWRGGRNEQFF.

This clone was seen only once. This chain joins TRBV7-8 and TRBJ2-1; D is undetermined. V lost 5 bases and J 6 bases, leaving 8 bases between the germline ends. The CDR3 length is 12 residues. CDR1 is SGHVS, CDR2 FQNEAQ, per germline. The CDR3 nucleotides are TGTGCCAGCAGCCCCCCTTCCAATGAGCAGTTCTTC. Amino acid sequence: CASSPPSNEQFF.

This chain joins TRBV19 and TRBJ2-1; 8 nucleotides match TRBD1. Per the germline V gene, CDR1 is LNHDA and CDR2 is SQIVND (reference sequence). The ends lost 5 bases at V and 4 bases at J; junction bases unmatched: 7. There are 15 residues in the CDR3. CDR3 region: CASSATGALYNEQFF. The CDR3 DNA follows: TGTGCCAGTAGTGCGACAGGGGCTCTGTACAATGAGCAGTTCTTC.

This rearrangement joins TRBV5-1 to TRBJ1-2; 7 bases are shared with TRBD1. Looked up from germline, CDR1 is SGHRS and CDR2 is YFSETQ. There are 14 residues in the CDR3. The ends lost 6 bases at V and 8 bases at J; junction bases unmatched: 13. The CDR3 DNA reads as TGCGCCAGCAACCTATTTCCGCAGGGGGAAGGCTACACCTTC. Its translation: CASNLFPQGEGYTF.

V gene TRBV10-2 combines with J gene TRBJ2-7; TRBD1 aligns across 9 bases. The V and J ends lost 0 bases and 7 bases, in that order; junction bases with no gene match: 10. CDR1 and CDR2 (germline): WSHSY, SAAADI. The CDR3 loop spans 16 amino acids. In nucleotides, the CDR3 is TGCGCCAGCAGTGAGTCGACAGGGGGGACAGTACGGGAGCAGTACTTC. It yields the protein CASSESTGGTVREQYF.

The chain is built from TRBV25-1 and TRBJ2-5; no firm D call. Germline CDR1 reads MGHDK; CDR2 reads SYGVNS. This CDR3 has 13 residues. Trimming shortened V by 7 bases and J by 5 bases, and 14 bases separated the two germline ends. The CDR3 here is CASKPPHMETQYF. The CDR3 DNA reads TGTGCCAGCAAGCCCCCCCACATGGAGACCCAGTACTTC.

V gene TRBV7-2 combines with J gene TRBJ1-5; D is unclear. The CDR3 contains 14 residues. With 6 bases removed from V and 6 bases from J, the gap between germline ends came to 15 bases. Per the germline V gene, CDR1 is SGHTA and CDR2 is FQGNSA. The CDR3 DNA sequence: TGTGCCAGCAGTAAGACAAGAGTGGGTCAGCCCCAGCATTTT. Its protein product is CASSKTRVGQPQHF.